This T cell receptor (beta chain) was sequenced during a study of blood T cell repertoires in COVID-19. Across the study: Donors in the United States, Italy and Spain gave samples during acute or convalescent COVID-19.

Germline CDR1 and CDR2: SGHVS and FNYEAQ. The CDR3 is made up of 17 amino acids. V dropped 4 bases and J dropped 5; count of bases not matched to a gene: 12. Here immunoSEQ multiplex PCR was the method, and the copy in TCRdb shows in-frame clones only, minus some. Altogether a few hundred thousand clones are present, over 75% being singletons, with the ten largest covering around 1.8%. Membership in each cohort depended on participant-reported clinical history. The source material was PBMCs or T cells enriched from blood (not recorded which). The chain uses TRBV7-6 and TRBJ2-5; 11 nucleotides align to TRBD2. The TCR sequence derives from a woman aged 45-59 years who had recovered from COVID-19. The CDR3 nucleotides read TGTGCCAGCAGCTCTCCCGCGACTAGCGGGAATTGGGAGACCCAGTACTTC. Its translation: CASSSPATSGNWETQYF.